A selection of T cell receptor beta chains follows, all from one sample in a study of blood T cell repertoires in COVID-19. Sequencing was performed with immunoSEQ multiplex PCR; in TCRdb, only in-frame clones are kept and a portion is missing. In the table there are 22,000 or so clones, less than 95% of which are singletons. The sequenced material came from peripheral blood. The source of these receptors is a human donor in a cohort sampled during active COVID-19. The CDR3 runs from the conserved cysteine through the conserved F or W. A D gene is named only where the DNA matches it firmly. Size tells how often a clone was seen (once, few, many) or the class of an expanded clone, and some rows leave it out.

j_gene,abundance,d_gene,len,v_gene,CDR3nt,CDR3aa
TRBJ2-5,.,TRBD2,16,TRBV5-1,TGCGCCAGCAGCCCCCTAAGCGGGGGGGCCGGGGAGACCCAGTACTTC,CASSPLSGGAGETQYF
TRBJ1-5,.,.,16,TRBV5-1,TGCGCCAGCAGCTTGGGGACAGTGGGGTCCAATCAGCCCCAGCATTTT,CASSLGTVGSNQPQHF
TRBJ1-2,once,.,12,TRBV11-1,TGTGCCAGCAGCCCTTCCAACTATGGCTACACCTTC,CASSPSNYGYTF
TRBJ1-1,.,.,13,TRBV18,TGTGCCAGCTCACCAATATCGAACACTGAAGCTTTCTTT,CASSPISNTEAFF
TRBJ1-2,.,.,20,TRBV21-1,TGTGCCAGCAGCAAGAACCGAAACTCCGTCAGTACCAGGTGTGGCTTTGGCTACACCTTC,CASSKNRNSVSTRCGFGYTF
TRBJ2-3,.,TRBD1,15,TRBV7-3,TGTGCCAGCAGCTTAGCACAGGGGGCAAGGGGTACGCAGTATTTT,CASSLAQGARGTQYF
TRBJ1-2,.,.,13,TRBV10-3,TGTGCCACTTCGACAGGAGCCAACTATGGCTACACCTTC,CATSTGANYGYTF
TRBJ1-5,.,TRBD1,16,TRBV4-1,TGCGCCAGCAGAACCCTACCGGGACAGGGGTATCAGCCCCAGCATTTT,CASRTLPGQGYQPQHF
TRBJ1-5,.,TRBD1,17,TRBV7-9,TGTGCCAGCAGCTTATTCGCGGGGACAGGGTTCCGCCAGCCCCAGCATTTT,CASSLFAGTGFRQPQHF
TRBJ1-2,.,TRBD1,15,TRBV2,TGTGCCAGCAGCAACAACCCGGGACAGGGCTATGGCTACACCTTC,CASSNNPGQGYGYTF
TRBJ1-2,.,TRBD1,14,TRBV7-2,TGTGCCAGCAGCTCGGGACAGGGTATCTATGGCTACACCTTC,CASSSGQGIYGYTF
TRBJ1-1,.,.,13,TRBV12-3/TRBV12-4,TGTGCCAGCAGTCGGATCTGGGCCACTGAAGCTTTCTTT,CASSRIWATEAFF
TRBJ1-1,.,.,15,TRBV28,TGTGCCAGCAGTGTCGGACAGCCTATGAACACTGAAGCTTTCTTT,CASSVGQPMNTEAFF
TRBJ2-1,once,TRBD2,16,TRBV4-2,TGTGCCAGCAGCCAAGCATGGCGGGGGGCCAACAATGAGCAGTTCTTC,CASSQAWRGANNEQFF
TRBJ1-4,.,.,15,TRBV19,TGTGCCAGCCGGGGGGAATCCGCAACTAATGAAAAACTGTTTTTT,CASRGESATNEKLFF
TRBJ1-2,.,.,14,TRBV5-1,TGCGCCAGCAGCCCGGACAGCCCCCCCGGGGGCTACACCTTC,CASSPDSPPGGYTF
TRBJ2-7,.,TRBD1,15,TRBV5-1,TGCGCCAGCAGCACCTCCGGGACAGGGGTTGCCGAGCAGTACTTC,CASSTSGTGVAEQYF
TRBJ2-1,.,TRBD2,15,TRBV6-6,TGTGCCAGCAGTTACTCGCGGGGGGGCCCCCATGAGCAGTTCTTC,CASSYSRGGPHEQFF
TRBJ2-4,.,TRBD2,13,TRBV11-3,TGTGCCAGCAGCTTAGGACTAGCCGACATTCAGTACTTC,CASSLGLADIQYF
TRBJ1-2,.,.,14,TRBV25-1,TGTGCCAGCAGTGAATTCGGTTTCGACTATGGCTACACCTTC,CASSEFGFDYGYTF
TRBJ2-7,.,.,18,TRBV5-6,TGTGCCAGCAGCTTGGGCTTTCGGGAGTGGGCAGAAGCCTACGAGCAGTACTTC,CASSLGFREWAEAYEQYF
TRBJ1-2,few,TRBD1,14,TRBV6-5,TGTGCCAGCAGTTACACCGGACAGGGGTCTGGCTACACCTTC,CASSYTGQGSGYTF
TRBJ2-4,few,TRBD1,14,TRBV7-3,TGTGCCAGCAGCTTGGGGACAGGGTCAAACATTCAGTACTTC,CASSLGTGSNIQYF
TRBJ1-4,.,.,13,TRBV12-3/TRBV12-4,TGTGCCAGCAGCAGGGTAACTAATGAAAAACTGTTTTTT,CASSRVTNEKLFF
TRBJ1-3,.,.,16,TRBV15,TGTGCCACCAGCAGAGATTTGGGGGCTTCTGGAAACACCATATATTTT,CATSRDLGASGNTIYF
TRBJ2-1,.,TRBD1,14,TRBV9,TGTGCCAGCAGCGCACAGGGGGCTTACAATGAGCAGTTCTTC,CASSAQGAYNEQFF
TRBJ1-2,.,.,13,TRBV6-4,TGTGCCAGCAGTGACTTGATGGGGAGAGGCTACACCTTC,CASSDLMGRGYTF
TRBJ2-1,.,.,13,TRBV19,TGTGCCACCAGACAGAATTCCTACAATGAGCAGTTCTTC,CATRQNSYNEQFF
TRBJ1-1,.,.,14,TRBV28,TGTGCCACGCGGGGGCGCCAACCGATTATGGGGGCTTTCTTT,CATRGRQPIMGAFF
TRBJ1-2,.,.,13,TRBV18,TGTGCCAGCTCGATCCTATTGGACTATGGCTACACCTTC,CASSILLDYGYTF
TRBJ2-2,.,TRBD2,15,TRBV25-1,TGTGCCAGCAACGAGCGGGGGGCGCACACCGGGGAGCTGTTTTTT,CASNERGAHTGELFF
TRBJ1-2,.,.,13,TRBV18,TGTGCCAGCTCCCAGGGGAAGGACTATGGCTACACCTTC,CASSQGKDYGYTF
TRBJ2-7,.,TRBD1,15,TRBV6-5,TGTGCCAGCAGGTCCGGGACAGGGAGGTTCCACGAGCAGTACTTC,CASRSGTGRFHEQYF
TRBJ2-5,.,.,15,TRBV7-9,TGTGCCAGCAGCTTAGGGACGGACAGACGGGAGACCCAGTACTTC,CASSLGTDRRETQYF
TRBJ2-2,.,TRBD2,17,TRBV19,TGTGCCAGTAGTATAAGGAAACTAGCGGGAGGATCCGGGGAGCTGTTTTTT,CASSIRKLAGGSGELFF
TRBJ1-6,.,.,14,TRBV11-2,TGTGCCAGCAGCCGGGTCCAGAATAATTCACCCCTCCACTTT,CASSRVQNNSPLHF
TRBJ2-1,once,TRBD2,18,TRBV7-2,TGTGCCAGCAGCTTAGGACTAGCGGGAGGGGGAAGAGGCAATGAGCAGTTCTTC,CASSLGLAGGGRGNEQFF
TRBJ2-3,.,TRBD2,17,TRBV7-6,TGTGCCAGCAGCTTAGGTATAGGGAGGGTGGCCACAGATACGCAGTATTTT,CASSLGIGRVATDTQYF
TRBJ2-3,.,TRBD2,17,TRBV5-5,TGTGCCAGCAGCTACCCCCCTAGCGGGAGCGGGTCAGATACGCAGTATTTT,CASSYPPSGSGSDTQYF
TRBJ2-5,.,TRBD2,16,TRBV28,TGTGCCAGCAGGGGAGCGGGGGCCGGCCGGAGGGGGACCCAGTACTTC,CASRGAGAGRRGTQYF
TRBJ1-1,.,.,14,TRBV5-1,TGCGCCAGCAGCTTGGTAGTGGGGCACACTGAAGCTTTCTTT,CASSLVVGHTEAFF